The TCR beta chain under discussion was sequenced for a study of T cell responses to AZD1222 COVID-19 vaccine. Study-wide results and limits: Possibly, clonal diversity was underestimated; donors were largely white British and included more females.

V lost 5 bases and J 6 bases, leaving 22 bases between the germline ends. Germline values: CDR1 MDHEN, CDR2 SYDVKM. The CDR3 loop spans 16 amino acids. The repertoire was sequenced with immunoSEQ multiplex PCR; TCRdb's copy has only in-frame clones and lacks some. The table includes 200,000 to 250,000 clones, 85% to 95% detected once. Remarks on this clone: What it binds is unknown.

Material: peripheral blood, obtained on day 0 of MenACWY control vaccination. This receptor was identified in an adult in good health. The rearrangement uses TRBV28 and TRBJ1-1; D perhaps matches TRBD1 (5 bases). This CDR3 is CASSPYPGPLDPEAFF. Here the CDR3 DNA reads TGTGCCAGCAGTCCCTACCCGGGACCCTTAGACCCTGAAGCTTTCTTT.